This T cell receptor (beta chain) was identified in a study of shared clonotypes between healthy human individuals. TCRdb's copy holds only in-frame clones and misses some; the assay was immunoSEQ multiplex PCR. The sample records roughly 2.1 million clones, approximately 94% being singletons. CD8 cells regarded as naive lacked CD45RO, were positively chosen for CCR7, and omitted terminally differentiated effector memory CD45RA+ cells. Germline CDR1 and CDR2: SNHLY and FYNNEI. V was clipped by 6 bases and J by 6 bases, with 8 bases between them. The CDR3 is made up of 12 amino acids. The receptor comes from a man younger than 35 in good health. Some clones in this sample may be carry-over from other donors' samples. Sequencing input: naive CD8+ T cells from PBMCs. The chain combines TRBV2 with TRBJ2-2; D is ambiguous. CDR3 in amino acids: CASREPPGELFF. CDR3 in DNA: TGTGCCAGCAGGGAACCACCCGGGGAGCTGTTTTTT.